This T cell receptor beta chain was recorded in a study of blood T cell repertoires in COVID-19. The table came from immunoSEQ multiplex PCR; TCRdb's copy has only in-frame clones and leaves some out. The table lists about 170,000 clones, about nine tenths of them singletons, with roughly 0.77% in the top ten. The TCR sequence derives from a woman between 18 and 29 years old who had recovered from COVID-19. Material: PBMCs or T cells enriched from blood (not recorded which).

CDR3 bases: TGTGCCAGCTCACCGACTTCGAATAATCAGCCCCAGCATTTT. It is translated as CASSPTSNNQPQHF. The V gene is TRBV18, the J gene TRBJ1-5; no reliable D call. Deletions cut 3 bases from V and 4 bases from J, with 10 bases between. The CDR3 is 14 residues long. CDR1 is KGHSH, CDR2 LQKENI, per germline.